Below, 22 T cell receptor beta chains from the same sample are listed, as sequenced in a study of CD8 T cells in Susac syndrome. RNA amounts of roughly 0.45 to 1 ug underwent reverse transcription with random hexamers. MiXCR, applied by TCRdb to the immunoSEQ multiplex PCR reads, yields one record per CDR3 protein. This sample has around 180,000 distinct CDR3 sequences; under 95% occur once, and the top ten carry over 0.095%. The specimen was CD4+ T cells from PBMCs. Every receptor here comes from a human donor with Susac syndrome.

This chain links TRBV7-2 with TRBJ2-6, with D unresolved. V shed 0 bases and J shed 0 bases, with 18 bases lying between them. The V gene's germline CDR1 is SGHTA and CDR2 FQGNSA. The CDR3 sequence is 20 residues long. CDR3 region: CASSLASRTYSSSGANVLTF. The CDR3 nucleotides read TGTGCCAGCAGCTTAGCTTCCAGGACCTACAGTTCCTCTGGGGCCAACGTCCTGACTTTC.

This clonotype appeared a single time. V and J are TRBV12-3 or TRBV12-4 and TRBJ2-7; D is uncertain. CDR3 length equals 13 residues. V dropped 1 base and J dropped 3 bases, with 7 bases sitting between them. The CDR3 nucleotides are TGTGCCAGCAGTTTAGGGAACGACTACGAGCAGTACTTC. Its protein product is CASSLGNDYEQYF.

Worth noting for this clonotype: A read error may produce the germline difference seen at one junction end. DNA of the CDR3: TGTGTCAGCAGCCAAGCGGGGGGGCCCTACGAGCAGTACTTC. Its protein product is CVSSQAGGPYEQYF. The chain carries TRBV3-1 and TRBJ2-7; 10 bases match TRBD2. Germline CDR1 LGHDT, CDR2 YNNKEL (reference sequence). CDR3 length: 14 residues.

This chain uses TRBV20-1 with TRBJ1-4; D gene unclear. Trimming removed 7 bases at V and 8 bases at J, with 11 bases between. Per the germline V gene, CDR1 is DFQATT and CDR2 is SNEGSKA (reference sequence). The CDR3 spans 11 residues. The CDR3: CSVEVGEKLFF. The CDR3 DNA reads as TGCAGTGTTGAAGTGGGGGAAAAACTGTTTTTT.

This chain connects TRBV29-1 to TRBJ1-1; tentatively, D is TRBD1 (5 bases). This CDR3 is built from 12 residues. The germline CDR1 and CDR2 sequences are SQVTM and ANQGSEA. Deletions cut 6 bases from V and 1 base from J, with 9 bases between. The CDR3 bases are TGCAGCGTGGGGCGGTCGAACACTGAAGCTTTCTTT. Translation gives CSVGRSNTEAFF.

The chain combines TRBV20-1 with TRBJ2-7; 10 bases match TRBD1. The trim removed 5 bases at V and 4 bases at J, leaving 5 bases unmatched. The CDR3 is 13 residues long. Germline V lookup: CDR1 DFQATT, CDR2 SNEGSKA (reference sequence). The CDR3 here is CSALGQGGYEQYF. CDR3 DNA sequence: TGCAGTGCTTTAGGACAGGGGGGTTACGAGCAGTACTTC.

The chain joins TRBV29-1 to TRBJ1-1; no clear D. Trimming cost V 7 bases and J 5 bases, with 14 bases left between them. The germline CDR1 and CDR2 sequences are SQVTM and ANQGSEA. CDR3 length equals 12 residues. The CDR3 is CSADKSQTEAFF. CDR3 sequence (DNA): TGCAGCGCTGACAAGTCTCAAACTGAAGCTTTCTTT.

This CDR3 is CASSVQPSGNTIYF. The CDR3, as DNA: TGTGCCAGCAGCGTGCAACCGAGCGGAAACACCATATATTTT. This rearrangement joins TRBV9 to TRBJ1-3; D is unclear. CDR3 length equals 14 residues. Germline V gene lookup returns CDR1 SGDLS and CDR2 YYNGEE. The germline V and J ends were trimmed by 2 bases and 4 bases, with 10 bases remaining between them.

The chain employs TRBV20-1 and TRBJ1-2; possible D gene TRBD1, 5 bases. CDR1 DFQATT and CDR2 SNEGSKA come from the germline V gene (reference sequence). Trimming took 6 bases from V and 0 from J, leaving 11 bases between them. The CDR3 is 13 residues long. This CDR3 reads CSAGGGANYGYTF. CDR3 sequence (DNA): TGCAGTGCCGGAGGAGGGGCTAACTATGGCTACACCTTC.

The chain couples TRBV5-1 to TRBJ2-1, with D unresolved. The CDR3 is made up of 14 amino acids. V dropped 6 bases and J dropped 6 bases, with 16 bases sitting between them. Looked up from germline, CDR1 is SGHRS and CDR2 is YFSETQ. CDR3 loop: CASNQINPGNEQFF. The CDR3 coding sequence is TGCGCCAGCAACCAAATCAATCCTGGCAATGAGCAGTTCTTC.

This clonotype was observed a single time. The chain is built from TRBV20-1 and TRBJ2-3, with 8 bases identical to TRBD2. CDR1 is DFQATT and CDR2 is SNEGSKA in the germline V gene (reference sequence). The CDR3 is 12 residues long. The V and J ends lost 4 bases and 7 bases, in that order; junction bases with no gene match: 4. CDR3 loop: CSAIAGIHTQYF. The CDR3, as DNA: TGCAGTGCTATAGCGGGGATTCATACGCAGTATTTT.

CDR3 in DNA: TGTGCCAGCAGTTTGCGACCGGACACCGGGGAGCTGTTTTTT. Its protein product is CASSLRPDTGELFF. The genes are TRBV6-5 and TRBJ2-2; no clear D gene. The V and J ends lost 4 bases and 3 bases respectively, with 9 bases between them. CDR1 and CDR2 from the germline V gene are MNHEY and SVGAGI. CDR3 length equals 14 residues.

The J gene is TRBJ2-4, the V gene TRBV15, with 8 positions matching TRBD1. CDR1 and CDR2 (germline): LNHNV, YYDKDF (reference sequence). The length of the CDR3 is 18 residues. J was trimmed by 1 base and V by 8 bases; bases with no gene match: 16. The CDR3 region is CATQRAGTGLGAKNIQYF. The CDR3 DNA follows: TGTGCCACCCAACGAGCAGGGACAGGTCTCGGGGCCAAAAACATTCAGTACTTC.

This clonotype has more than one count but fewer than ten. The genes are TRBV4-1 and TRBJ1-4; the D is unclear. V dropped 2 bases and J dropped 7 bases, with 8 bases sitting between them. The germline V gene encodes CDR1 MGHRA and CDR2 YSYEKL. This CDR3 has 13 residues. For the CDR3, the DNA is TGCGCCAGCAGCCAACCGGCACGTGAAAAACTGTTTTTT. This sequence encodes CASSQPAREKLFF.

This chain connects TRBV20-1 to TRBJ2-7; weak D call: TRBD1 (6 bases). The V end lost 5 bases, the J end lost 7 bases, and 15 bases lay between the germline ends. The CDR3 totals 12 residues. Germline V gives CDR1 DFQATT, CDR2 SNEGSKA (reference sequence). The CDR3 coding sequence is TGCAGTGCTCTAGACACAGGGATGGAGCAGTACTTC. Its protein product is CSALDTGMEQYF.

The chain has TRBV2 and TRBJ1-6; 10 positions match TRBD1. The length of the CDR3 is 13 residues. The V and J ends lost 10 bases and 7 bases, in that order; junction bases with no gene match: 4. CDR1 and CDR2 (germline): SNHLY, FYNNEI. CDR3 amino acids: CATQGQGNSPLHF. Written as DNA, the CDR3 is TGTGCCACCCAGGGACAGGGGAATTCACCCCTCCACTTT. The full variable domain, its missing parts supplied by reference TRBV2 and TRBJ1-6, is EPEVTQTPSHQVTQMGQEVILRCVPISNHLYFYWYRQILGQKVEFLVSFYNNEISEKSEIFDDQFSVERPDGSNFTLKIRSTKLEDSAMYFCATQGQGNSPLHFGNGTRLTVT.

Here the CDR3 reads CASSEDGGGPNQETQYF. DNA for the CDR3: TGTGCCAGCAGTGAGGACGGGGGGGGCCCCAACCAAGAGACCCAGTACTTC. The rearrangement links TRBV25-1 to TRBJ2-5, with TRBD2 identical over 8 bases. V shed 3 bases and J 0 bases; nucleotides not matched to a gene: 9. Germline lookup yields CDR1 MGHDK and CDR2 SYGVNS. The CDR3 extends over 17 amino acids.

This rearrangement joins TRBV9 to TRBJ1-2; unclear D gene. Trimming shortened V by 0 bases and J by 2 bases, and 8 bases separated the two germline ends. The CDR3 contains 14 residues. Germline V lookup: CDR1 SGDLS, CDR2 YYNGEE. CDR3 sequence (DNA): TGTGCCAGCAGCGTAGCTCCAGAGAACTATGGCTACACCTTC. Residues: CASSVAPENYGYTF.

The CDR3 loop reads CASSRTLGLLGGYNEQFF. The CDR3, as DNA: TGCGCCAGCAGCCGCACCCTGGGACTCCTTGGAGGCTACAATGAGCAGTTCTTC. The rearrangement uses TRBV4-1 and TRBJ2-1, with a weak D call TRBD2 (6 bases). V lost 4 bases and J lost 3, with 22 bases in between. This CDR3 region has 18 residues. CDR1 is MGHRA, CDR2 YSYEKL, per germline.

The rearrangement joins TRBV30 to TRBJ1-4; unclear D gene. There are 12 residues in the CDR3. CDR1 is GTSNPN and CDR2 is SVGIG in the germline V gene (reference sequence). Trimming removed 3 bases at V and 8 bases at J, with 10 bases between. Here the CDR3 reads CAWSPGYEKLFF. Written as DNA, the CDR3 is TGTGCCTGGAGCCCAGGATACGAAAAACTGTTTTTT.

This chain connects TRBV7-9 to TRBJ1-6; unclear D gene. The CDR3 spans 13 residues. CDR1 SEHNR and CDR2 FQNEAQ come from the germline V gene (reference sequence). With 1 base removed from V and 14 bases from J, the gap between germline ends came to 12 bases. The chain's CDR3 is CASSLEGGMALHF. CDR3 bases: TGTGCCAGCAGCTTAGAAGGAGGGATGGCCCTCCACTTT. The full variable domain, rest sourced from reference TRBV7-9 and TRBJ1-6, is DTGVSQNPRHKITKRGQNVTFRCDPISEHNRLYWYRQTLGQGPEFLTYFQNEAQLEKSRLLSDRFSAERPKGSFSTLEIQRTEQGDSAMYLCASSLEGGMALHFGNGTRLTVT.

The chain employs TRBV7-2 and TRBJ2-2; 13 bases are a match to TRBD2. With 4 bases clipped from V and 7 bases from J, the junction kept 15 bases outside the gene matches. The CDR3 contains 19 residues. Germline V gene lookup returns CDR1 SGHTA and CDR2 FQGNSA. The CDR3 loop is CASSSLVITSGGAVGELFF. The CDR3 DNA reads TGTGCCAGCAGCTCCCTCGTAATCACTAGCGGGGGGGCCGTCGGGGAGCTGTTTTTT.